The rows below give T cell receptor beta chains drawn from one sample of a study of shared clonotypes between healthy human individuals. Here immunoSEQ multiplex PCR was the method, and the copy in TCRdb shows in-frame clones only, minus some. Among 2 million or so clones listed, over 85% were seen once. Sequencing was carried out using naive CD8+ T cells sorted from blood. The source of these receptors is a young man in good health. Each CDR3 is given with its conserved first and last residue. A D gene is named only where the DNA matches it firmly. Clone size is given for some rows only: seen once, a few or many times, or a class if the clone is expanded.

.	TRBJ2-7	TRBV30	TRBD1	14	CAWSVGQGAYEQYF	TGTGCCTGGAGCGTCGGACAGGGAGCCTACGAGCAGTACTTC
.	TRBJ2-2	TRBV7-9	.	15	CASSLGRGGTGELFF	TGTGCCAGCAGCTTAGGCAGGGGAGGAACCGGGGAGCTGTTTTTT
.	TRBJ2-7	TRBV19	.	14	CASSSAGLSYEQYF	TGTGCCAGTAGTTCGGCAGGGTTAAGCTACGAGCAGTACTTC
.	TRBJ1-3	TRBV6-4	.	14	CASGSVGSGNTIYF	TGTGCCAGCGGATCGGTGGGCTCTGGAAACACCATATATTTT
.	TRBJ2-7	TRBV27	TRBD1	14	CASSPAGTVYEQYF	TGTGCCAGCAGTCCCGCCGGGACAGTCTACGAGCAGTACTTC
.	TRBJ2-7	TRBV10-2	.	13	CASSELDRHEQYF	TGCGCCAGCAGTGAGTTAGATCGCCACGAGCAGTACTTC
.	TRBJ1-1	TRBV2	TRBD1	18	CASPGRGTGSHMNTEAFF	TGTGCCAGCCCGGGCCGGGGGACAGGGAGTCACATGAACACTGAAGCTTTCTTT
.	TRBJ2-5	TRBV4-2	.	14	CASSQPGAQETQYF	TGTGCCAGCAGCCAGCCGGGGGCTCAAGAGACCCAGTACTTC
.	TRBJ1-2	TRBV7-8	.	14	CASSQSQGSDGYTF	TGTGCCAGCAGCCAGTCGCAGGGGTCGGATGGCTACACCTTC
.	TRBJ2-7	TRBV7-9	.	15	CASSFGDTYIYEQYF	TGTGCCAGCAGCTTCGGGGATACATACATCTACGAGCAGTACTTC
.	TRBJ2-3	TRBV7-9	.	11	CASSFLDTQYF	TGTGCCAGCAGCTTTCTAGATACGCAGTATTTT
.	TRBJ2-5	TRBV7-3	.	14	CASSLSAGSETQYF	TGTGCCAGCAGCTTATCGGCAGGGTCAGAGACCCAGTACTTC
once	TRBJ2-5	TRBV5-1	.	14	CASSLDRGEETQYF	TGCGCCAGCAGCTTGGACCGCGGGGAAGAGACCCAGTACTTC
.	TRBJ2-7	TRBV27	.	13	CASSFGPLYEQYF	TGTGCCAGCAGTTTTGGACCACTCTACGAGCAGTACTTC
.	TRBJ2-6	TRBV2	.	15	CASTSGFSGANVLTF	TGTGCCAGCACCTCAGGGTTCTCTGGGGCCAACGTCCTGACTTTC
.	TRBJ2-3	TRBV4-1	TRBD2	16	CASSQGTSGHTDTQYF	TGCGCCAGCAGCCAGGGGACTAGCGGACACACAGATACGCAGTATTTT
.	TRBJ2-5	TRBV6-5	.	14	CASSYEASIETQYF	TGTGCCAGCAGTTACGAGGCTAGTATAGAGACCCAGTACTTC
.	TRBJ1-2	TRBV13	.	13	CASSLGRYYGYTF	TGTGCCAGCAGCTTAGGACGGTACTATGGCTACACCTTC
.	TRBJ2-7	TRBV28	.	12	CASSLSELEQYF	TGTGCCAGCAGTTTAAGTGAACTCGAGCAGTACTTC
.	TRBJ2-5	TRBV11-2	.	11	CASSVVETQYF	TGTGCCAGCAGCGTGGTGGAGACCCAGTACTTC
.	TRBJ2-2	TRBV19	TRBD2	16	CASSIVAGVETGELFF	TGTGCCAGTAGTATTGTAGCGGGAGTCGAGACCGGGGAGCTGTTTTTT
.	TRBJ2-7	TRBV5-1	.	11	CASSSSYEQYF	TGCGCCAGCAGCTCAAGCTACGAGCAGTACTTC
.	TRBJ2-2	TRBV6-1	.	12	CASSEGEGELFF	TGTGCCAGCAGTGAAGGGGAAGGGGAGCTGTTTTTT
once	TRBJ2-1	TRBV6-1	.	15	CASRRLVGLYNEQFF	TGTGCCAGCAGAAGACTTGTAGGCCTCTACAATGAGCAGTTCTTC
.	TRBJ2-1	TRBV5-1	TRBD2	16	CASSLEAGLTYNEQFF	TGCGCCAGCAGCTTGGAAGCGGGGCTCACCTACAATGAGCAGTTCTTC
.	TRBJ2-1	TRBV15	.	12	CATSGGYNEQFF	TGTGCCACCAGCGGAGGGTACAATGAGCAGTTCTTC
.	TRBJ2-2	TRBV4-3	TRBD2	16	CASSPMDGLAGAELFF	TGCGCCAGCAGCCCAATGGATGGGCTAGCGGGAGCGGAGCTGTTTTTT
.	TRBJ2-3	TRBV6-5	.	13	CASSYSMVDTQYF	TGTGCCAGCAGTTACTCGATGGTAGATACGCAGTATTTT
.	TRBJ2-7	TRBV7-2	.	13	CASSLVERDEQYF	TGTGCCAGCAGCTTAGTGGAGCGAGACGAGCAGTACTTC
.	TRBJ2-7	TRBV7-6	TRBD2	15	CASSPGTSVTYEQYF	TGTGCCAGCAGCCCCGGGACTAGCGTCACCTACGAGCAGTACTTC
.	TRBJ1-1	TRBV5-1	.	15	CASSLSASRNTEAFF	TGCGCCAGCAGCTTGTCAGCGTCTAGGAACACTGAAGCTTTCTTT
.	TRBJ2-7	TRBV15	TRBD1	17	CATSRRFGQGVLGEQYF	TGTGCCACCAGCAGACGTTTTGGACAGGGGGTTCTGGGCGAGCAGTACTTC
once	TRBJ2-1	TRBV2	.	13	CASRGLSYGEQFF	TGTGCCAGCCGCGGACTGAGCTACGGTGAGCAGTTCTTC
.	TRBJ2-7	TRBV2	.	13	CASSDALTYEQYF	TGTGCCAGCAGTGACGCACTTACCTACGAGCAGTACTTC
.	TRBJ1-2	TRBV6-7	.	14	CASSYPAVNYGYTF	TGTGCCAGCAGTTACCCGGCGGTTAACTATGGCTACACCTTC
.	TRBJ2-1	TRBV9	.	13	CASSASGGDEQFF	TGTGCCAGCAGCGCTTCGGGCGGGGACGAGCAGTTCTTC
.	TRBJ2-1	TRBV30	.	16	CAWSELTAGSYNEQFF	TGTGCCTGGAGTGAGTTAACCGCGGGTTCCTACAATGAGCAGTTCTTC
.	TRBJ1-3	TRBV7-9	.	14	CASTPRNSGNTIYF	TGTGCCAGCACCCCGAGGAATTCTGGAAACACCATATATTTT
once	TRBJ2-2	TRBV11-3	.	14	CASSLGGDTGELFF	TGTGCCAGCAGCTTAGGAGGGGACACCGGGGAGCTGTTTTTT
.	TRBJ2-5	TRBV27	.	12	CASGPFSFAQYF	TGTGCCAGCGGACCCTTTTCGTTCGCCCAGTACTTC
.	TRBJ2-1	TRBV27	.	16	CASSLSPGASYNEQFF	TGTGCCAGCAGTTTATCACCGGGCGCCTCCTACAATGAGCAGTTCTTC
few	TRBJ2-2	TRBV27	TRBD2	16	CASSFQWAGGTGELFF	TGTGCCAGCAGTTTTCAGTGGGCGGGGGGCACCGGGGAGCTGTTTTTT
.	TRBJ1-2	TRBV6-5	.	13	CASSSTELYGYTF	TGTGCCAGCAGTTCGACAGAGCTCTATGGCTACACCTTC
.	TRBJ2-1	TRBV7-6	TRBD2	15	CASSPNSGGRDEQFF	TGTGCCAGCAGCCCGAATAGCGGGGGGCGTGATGAGCAGTTCTTC
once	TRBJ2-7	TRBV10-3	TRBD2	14	CAIRASGSSYEQYF	TGTGCCATCAGGGCGAGCGGGAGCTCCTACGAGCAGTACTTC
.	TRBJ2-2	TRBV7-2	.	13	CASSPGNTGELFF	TGTGCCAGCAGCCCTGGGAACACCGGGGAGCTGTTTTTT
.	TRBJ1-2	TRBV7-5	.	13	CARSFGENYGYTF	TGTGCCAGATCCTTCGGGGAGAACTATGGCTACACCTTC
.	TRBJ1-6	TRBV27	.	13	CASSDGFYSPLHF	TGTGCCAGCAGTGACGGTTTTTATTCACCCCTCCACTTT
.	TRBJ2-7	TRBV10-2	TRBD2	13	CASREGTSGKQYF	TGCGCCAGCAGAGAAGGGACTAGCGGGAAACAGTACTTC
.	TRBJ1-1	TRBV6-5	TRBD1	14	CASRVQGASTEAFF	TGTGCCAGCAGAGTACAGGGGGCGAGCACTGAAGCTTTCTTT
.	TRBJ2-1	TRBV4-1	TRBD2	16	CASSQDEIAGFNEQFF	TGCGCCAGCAGCCAAGATGAGATAGCGGGGTTTAATGAGCAGTTCTTC
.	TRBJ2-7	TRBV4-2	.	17	CASSQDLEGEGTYEQYF	TGTGCCAGCAGCCAAGATCTGGAGGGTGAGGGTACCTACGAGCAGTACTTC